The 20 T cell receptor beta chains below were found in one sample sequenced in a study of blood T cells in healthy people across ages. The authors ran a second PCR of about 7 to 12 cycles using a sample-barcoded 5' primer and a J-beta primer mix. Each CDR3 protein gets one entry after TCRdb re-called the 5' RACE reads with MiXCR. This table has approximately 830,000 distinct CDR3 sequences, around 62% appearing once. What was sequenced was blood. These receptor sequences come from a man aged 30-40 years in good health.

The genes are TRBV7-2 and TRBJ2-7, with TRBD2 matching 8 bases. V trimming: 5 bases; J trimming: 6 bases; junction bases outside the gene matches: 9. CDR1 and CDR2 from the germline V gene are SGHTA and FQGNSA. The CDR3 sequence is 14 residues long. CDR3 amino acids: CASSKDAGGSEQYF. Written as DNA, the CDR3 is TGTGCCAGCAGCAAAGACGCGGGGGGATCCGAGCAGTACTTC.

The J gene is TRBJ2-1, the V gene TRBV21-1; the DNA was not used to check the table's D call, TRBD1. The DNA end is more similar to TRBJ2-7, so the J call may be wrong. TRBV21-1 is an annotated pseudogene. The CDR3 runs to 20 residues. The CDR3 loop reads CASSKVDPMGQNSSYNEQYF. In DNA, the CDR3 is TGTGCCAGCAGCAAAGTTGATCCAATGGGGCAGAACAGCTCCTACAATGAGCAGTACTTC.

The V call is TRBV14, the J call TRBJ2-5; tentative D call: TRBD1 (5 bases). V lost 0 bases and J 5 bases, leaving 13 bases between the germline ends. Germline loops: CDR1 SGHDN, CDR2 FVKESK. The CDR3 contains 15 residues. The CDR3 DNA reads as TGTGCCAGCAGCCAAGATGGGCCAGGGTTGGAGACCCAGTACTTC. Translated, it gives CASSQDGPGLETQYF.

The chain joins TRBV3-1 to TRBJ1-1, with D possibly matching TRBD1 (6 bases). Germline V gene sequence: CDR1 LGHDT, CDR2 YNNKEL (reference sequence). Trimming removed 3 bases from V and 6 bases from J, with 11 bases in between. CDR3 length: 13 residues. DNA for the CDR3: TGTGCCAGCAGCCAGCACAGGGCCGCTGAAGCTTTCTTT. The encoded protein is CASSQHRAAEAFF.

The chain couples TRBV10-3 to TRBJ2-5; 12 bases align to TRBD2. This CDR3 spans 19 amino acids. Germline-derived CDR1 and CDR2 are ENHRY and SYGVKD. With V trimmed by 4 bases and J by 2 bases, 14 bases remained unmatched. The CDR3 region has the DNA TGTGCCATCAGTGGACCCCGTCCCACTAGCGGGGGGCCACAAGAGACCCAGTACTTC. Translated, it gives CAISGPRPTSGGPQETQYF.

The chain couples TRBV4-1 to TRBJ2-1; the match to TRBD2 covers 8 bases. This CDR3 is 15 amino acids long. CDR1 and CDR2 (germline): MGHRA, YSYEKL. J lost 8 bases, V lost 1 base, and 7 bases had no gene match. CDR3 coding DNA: TGCGCCAGCAGCCAAGCAGCGGGGGACGCGGATGAGCAGTTCTTC. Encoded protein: CASSQAAGDADEQFF.

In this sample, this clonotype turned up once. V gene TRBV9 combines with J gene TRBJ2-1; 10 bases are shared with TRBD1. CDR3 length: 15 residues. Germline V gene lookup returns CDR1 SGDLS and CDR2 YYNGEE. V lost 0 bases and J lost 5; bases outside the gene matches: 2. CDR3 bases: TGTGCCAGCAGCGTAGGACAGGGGGCCGACAATGAGCAGTTCTTC. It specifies CASSVGQGADNEQFF.

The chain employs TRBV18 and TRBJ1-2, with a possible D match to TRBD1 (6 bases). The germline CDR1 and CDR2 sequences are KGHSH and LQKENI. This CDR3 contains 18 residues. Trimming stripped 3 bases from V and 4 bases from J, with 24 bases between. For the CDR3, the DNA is TGTGCCAGCTCACCGGGACAAATGATGGAGATTTCGGGCTATGGCTACACCTTC. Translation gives CASSPGQMMEISGYGYTF.

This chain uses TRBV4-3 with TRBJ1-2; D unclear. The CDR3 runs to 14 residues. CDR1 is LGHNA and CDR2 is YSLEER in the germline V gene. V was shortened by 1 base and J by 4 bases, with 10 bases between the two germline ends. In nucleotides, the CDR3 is TGCGCCAGCAGCCAAGCTCCGGACCGCTATGGCTACACCTTC. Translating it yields CASSQAPDRYGYTF.

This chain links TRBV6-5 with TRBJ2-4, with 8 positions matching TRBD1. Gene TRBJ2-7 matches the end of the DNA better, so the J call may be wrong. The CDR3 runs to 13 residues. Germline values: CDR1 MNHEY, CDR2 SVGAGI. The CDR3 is CASGGNRGAEQYF. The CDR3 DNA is TGTGCCAGCGGGGGTAACAGGGGGGCCGAGCAGTACTTC.

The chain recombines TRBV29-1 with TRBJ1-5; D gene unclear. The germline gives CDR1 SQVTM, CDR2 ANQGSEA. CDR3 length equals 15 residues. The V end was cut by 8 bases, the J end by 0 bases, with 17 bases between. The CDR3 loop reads CSLGVGASSNQPQHF. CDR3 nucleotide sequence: TGCAGCCTCGGGGTCGGTGCATCTAGCAATCAGCCCCAGCATTTT.

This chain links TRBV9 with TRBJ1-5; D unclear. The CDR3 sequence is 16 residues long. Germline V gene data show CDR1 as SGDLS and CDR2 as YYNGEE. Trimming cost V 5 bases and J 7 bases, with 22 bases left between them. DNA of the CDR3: TGTGCCAGCAGTCACGGCGGCGAGGGAATGGGACAGCCCCAGCATTTT. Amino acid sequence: CASSHGGEGMGQPQHF.

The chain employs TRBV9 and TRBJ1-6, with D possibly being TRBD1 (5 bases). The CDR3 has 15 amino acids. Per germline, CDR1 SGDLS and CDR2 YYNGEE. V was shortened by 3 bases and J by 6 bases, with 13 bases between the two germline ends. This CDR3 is CASSGEGYLNSPLHF. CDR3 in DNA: TGTGCCAGCAGCGGGGAGGGGTACCTTAATTCACCCCTCCACTTT.

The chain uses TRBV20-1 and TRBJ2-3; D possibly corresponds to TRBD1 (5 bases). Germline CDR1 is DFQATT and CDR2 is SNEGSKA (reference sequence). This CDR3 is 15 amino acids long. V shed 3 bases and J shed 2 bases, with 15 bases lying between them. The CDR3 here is CSARVDSHHTDTQYF. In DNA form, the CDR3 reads TGCAGTGCTAGGGTAGACAGTCACCACACAGATACGCAGTATTTT.

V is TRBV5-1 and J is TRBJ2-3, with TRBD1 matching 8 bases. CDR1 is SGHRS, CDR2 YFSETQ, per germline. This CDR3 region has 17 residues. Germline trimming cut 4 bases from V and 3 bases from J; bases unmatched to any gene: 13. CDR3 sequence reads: CASSAQSGGARTDTQYF. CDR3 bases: TGCGCCAGCAGCGCACAATCAGGGGGCGCGAGAACAGATACGCAGTATTTT. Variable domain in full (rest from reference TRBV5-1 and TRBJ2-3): KAGVTQTPRYLIKTRGQQVTLSCSPISGHRSVSWYQQTPGQGLQFLFEYFSETQRNKGNFPGRFSGRQFSNSRSEMNVSTLELGDSALYLCASSAQSGGARTDTQYFGPGTRLTVL.

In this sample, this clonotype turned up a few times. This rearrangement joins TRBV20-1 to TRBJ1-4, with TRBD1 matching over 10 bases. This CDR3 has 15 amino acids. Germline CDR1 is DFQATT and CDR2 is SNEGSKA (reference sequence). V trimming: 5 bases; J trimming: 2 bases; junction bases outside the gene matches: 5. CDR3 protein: CSADRDRGTNEKLFF. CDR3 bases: TGCAGTGCTGACCGGGACAGGGGCACTAATGAAAAACTGTTTTTT.

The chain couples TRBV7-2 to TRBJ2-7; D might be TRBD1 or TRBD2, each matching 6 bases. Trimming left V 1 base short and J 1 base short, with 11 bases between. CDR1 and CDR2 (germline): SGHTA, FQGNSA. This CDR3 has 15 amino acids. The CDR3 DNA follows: TGTGCCAGCAGCTTAGTCTGGGGGGCTTCCTACGAGCAGTACTTC. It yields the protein CASSLVWGASYEQYF.

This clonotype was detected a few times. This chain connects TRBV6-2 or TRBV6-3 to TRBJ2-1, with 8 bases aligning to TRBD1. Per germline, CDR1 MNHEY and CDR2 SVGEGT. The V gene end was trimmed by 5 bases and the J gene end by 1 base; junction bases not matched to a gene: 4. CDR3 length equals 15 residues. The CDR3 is CASSDRGASYNEQFF. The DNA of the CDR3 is TGTGCCAGCAGTGACAGGGGTGCGTCCTACAATGAGCAGTTCTTC.

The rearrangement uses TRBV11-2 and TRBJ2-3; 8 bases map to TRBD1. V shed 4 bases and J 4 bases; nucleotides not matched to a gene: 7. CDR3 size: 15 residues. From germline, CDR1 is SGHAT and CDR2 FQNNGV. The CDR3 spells CASSSNRGSPDTQYF. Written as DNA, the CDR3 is TGTGCCAGCAGCTCAAACAGGGGGAGTCCAGATACGCAGTATTTT. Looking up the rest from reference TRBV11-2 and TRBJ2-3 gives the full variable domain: EAGVAQSPRYKIIEKRQSVAFWCNPISGHATLYWYQQILGQGPKLLIQFQNNGVVDDSQLPKDRFSAERLKGVDSTLKIQPAKLEDSAVYLCASSSNRGSPDTQYFGPGTRLTVL.

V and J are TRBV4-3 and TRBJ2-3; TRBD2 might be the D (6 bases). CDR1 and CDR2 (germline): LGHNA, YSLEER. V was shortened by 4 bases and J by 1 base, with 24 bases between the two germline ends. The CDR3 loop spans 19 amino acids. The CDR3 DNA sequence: TGCGCCAGCAGCCGAGAAGGTAGCGGACACGAAGGGGGCACAGATACGCAGTATTTT. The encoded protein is CASSREGSGHEGGTDTQYF.